This is a list of T cell receptor beta chains from one sample in a study of human T cells and chemical hapten exposure. TCRdb recomputed calls from the RACE reads with MiXCR, one row per CDR3 protein. Of approximately 34,000 distinct CDR3 sequences listed, 5.5% are singletons. Sequencing was done on a sample of whole blood. The receptors were gathered from a human donor in good health. Some clones in this sample may be carry-over from other donors' samples. Both conserved end residues are part of each CDR3. The D gene is left open where the match is weak. The size field is filled for only some rows; it gives once, few, many or a size class.

size	D	V	J	CDR3	DNA
many	.	TRBV7-2	TRBJ2-2	CASSSGQGANTGELFF	TGTGCCAGCAGCTCTGGCCAGGGTGCGAACACCGGGGAGCTGTTTTTT
many	.	TRBV3-1	TRBJ2-3	CASSQDGFSSTDTQYF	TGTGCCAGCAGCCAGGACGGCTTCTCTAGCACAGATACGCAGTATTTT
many	TRBD1	TRBV28	TRBJ2-3	CASTTWGAGGTDTQYF	TGTGCCAGCACCACTTGGGGCGCAGGGGGTACAGATACGCAGTATTTT
.	TRBD1	TRBV30	TRBJ2-1	CAWSVRQGVNEQFF	TGTGCCTGGAGTGTACGGCAGGGGGTCAATGAGCAGTTCTTC
few	.	TRBV19	TRBJ2-2	CASSSATQHTGELFF	TGTGCCAGTAGCTCAGCTACACAACACACCGGGGAGCTGTTTTTT
many	.	TRBV3-1	TRBJ1-6	CASSQTRSRNSPLHF	TGTGCCAGCAGCCAAACGCGGTCTCGAAATTCACCCCTCCACTTT
many	.	TRBV5-1	TRBJ2-7	CASSLGAARDEQYF	TGCGCCAGCAGCTTGGGGGCTGCGAGGGACGAGCAGTACTTC
many	.	TRBV28	TRBJ2-5	CASSFISGQGETQYF	TGTGCCAGCAGTTTTATTAGTGGGCAGGGAGAGACCCAGTACTTC
.	.	TRBV5-4	TRBJ2-3	CASSFSGTEFADTQYF	TGTGCCAGCAGCTTCTCCGGGACGGAGTTTGCAGATACGCAGTATTTT
many	.	TRBV5-3	TRBJ2-7	CARSYPHVVVIYEQYF	TGTGCCAGAAGCTACCCCCACGTCGTCGTTATATACGAGCAGTACTTC
many	TRBD2	TRBV11-2	TRBJ2-7	CASSLAQTSGGAYEQYF	TGTGCCAGCAGCTTAGCTCAGACTAGCGGGGGCGCATACGAGCAGTACTTC
many	.	TRBV20-1	TRBJ1-2	CSASTPGYGYTF	TGCAGTGCTAGCACACCGGGCTATGGCTACACCTTC
many	.	TRBV7-9	TRBJ2-7	CASSFADGRGAYEQYF	TGTGCCAGCAGCTTTGCAGATGGGAGGGGGGCCTACGAGCAGTACTTC
.	.	TRBV5-1	TRBJ1-1	CASSLVGSELTEAFF	TGCGCCAGCAGCTTGGTAGGGTCAGAGTTGACTGAAGCTTTCTTT
many	.	TRBV18	TRBJ1-4	CASSPRDGNEKLFF	TGTGCCAGCTCGCCCCGGGACGGTAATGAAAAACTGTTTTTT
.	.	TRBV12-3/TRBV12-4	TRBJ1-3	CASSQVVSGNTIYF	TGTGCCAGCAGTCAGGTAGTCTCTGGAAACACCATATATTTT
few	.	TRBV7-2	TRBJ1-3	CASSFSAGSGNTIYF	TGTGCCAGCAGCTTTAGTGCGGGCTCTGGAAACACCATATATTTT
many	.	TRBV12-3/TRBV12-4	TRBJ1-6	CASSSWERSPLHF	TGTGCCAGCAGTTCCTGGGAAAGATCACCCCTCCACTTT
.	TRBD1	TRBV6-1	TRBJ1-1	CASRRGQGDTEAFF	TGTGCCAGCAGGAGGGGGCAGGGGGACACTGAAGCTTTCTTT
.	.	TRBV4-2	TRBJ1-2	CASSQDTQDEHTF	TGTGCCAGCAGCCAAGACACTCAAGACGAGCACACCTTC
many	.	TRBV29-1	TRBJ1-1	CSVDIGGLGAFF	TGCAGCGTTGATATCGGGGGGTTGGGGGCTTTCTTT
few	.	TRBV7-2	TRBJ2-7	CASSLRAQGAYEQYF	TGTGCCAGCAGCTTACGGGCTCAGGGTGCCTACGAGCAGTACTTC